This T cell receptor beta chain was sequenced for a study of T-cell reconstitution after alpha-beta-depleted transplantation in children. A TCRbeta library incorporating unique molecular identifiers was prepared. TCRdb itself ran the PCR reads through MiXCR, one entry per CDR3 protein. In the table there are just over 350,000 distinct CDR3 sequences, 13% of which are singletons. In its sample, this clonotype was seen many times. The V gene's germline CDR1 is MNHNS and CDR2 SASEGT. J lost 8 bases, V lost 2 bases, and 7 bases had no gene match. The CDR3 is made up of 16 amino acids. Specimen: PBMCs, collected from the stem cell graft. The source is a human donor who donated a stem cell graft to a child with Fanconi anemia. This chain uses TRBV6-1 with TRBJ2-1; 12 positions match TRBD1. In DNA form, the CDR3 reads TGTGCCAGCAGTGAAATGGGGACAGGGGGCGGGCATGAGCAGTTCTTC. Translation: CASSEMGTGGGHEQFF.